The present TCR beta chain was sequenced within a study of response to subunit inactivated influenza vaccine. Study conclusions and caveats: Few additional T cells are recruited per seasonal influenza vaccination, authors suggested.

This CDR3 comprises 15 residues. V lost 1 base and J lost 2, with 12 bases in between. Per the germline V gene, CDR1 is LGHNA and CDR2 is YNFKEQ. TCRdb redid the calling of the RT-PCR reads with MiXCR, one entry per CDR3 protein. Among 560,000 or so distinct CDR3 sequences listed, less than 10% were seen once. This clonotype turned up a few times. Its cognate antigen is unknown. Here the sequenced sample was PBMCs from blood, taken less than 30 months after vaccination. The chain joins TRBV4-2 to TRBJ2-7; D not resolved. This receptor was identified in a man between 50 and 75 years old who received an inactivated influenza vaccine. Here the CDR3 DNA reads TGTGCCAGCAGCCAAGGCCAAGGGCAAGCCTACGAGCAGTACTTC. This sequence encodes CASSQGQGQAYEQYF.